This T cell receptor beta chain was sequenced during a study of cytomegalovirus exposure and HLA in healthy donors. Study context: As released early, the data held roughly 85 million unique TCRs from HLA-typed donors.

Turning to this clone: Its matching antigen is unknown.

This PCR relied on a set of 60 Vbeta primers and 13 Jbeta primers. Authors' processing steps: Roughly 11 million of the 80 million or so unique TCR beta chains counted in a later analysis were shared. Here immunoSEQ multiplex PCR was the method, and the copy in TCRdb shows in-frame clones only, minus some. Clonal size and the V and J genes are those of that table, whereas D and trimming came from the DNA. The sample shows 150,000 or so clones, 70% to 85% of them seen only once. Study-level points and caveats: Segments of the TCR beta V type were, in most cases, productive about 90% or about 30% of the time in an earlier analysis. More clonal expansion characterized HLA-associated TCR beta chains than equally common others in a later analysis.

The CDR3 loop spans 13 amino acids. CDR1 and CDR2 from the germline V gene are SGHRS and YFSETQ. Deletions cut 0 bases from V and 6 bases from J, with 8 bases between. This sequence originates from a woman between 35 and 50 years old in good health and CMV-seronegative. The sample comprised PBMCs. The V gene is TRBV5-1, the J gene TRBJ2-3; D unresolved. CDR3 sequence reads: CASSLARGDTQYF. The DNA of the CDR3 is TGCGCCAGCAGCTTGGCCCGCGGTGATACGCAGTATTTT.